What follows are 2 T cell receptor beta chains derived from one specimen sequenced in a study of long-term antiretroviral therapy in people with HIV. Sequencing used immunoSEQ v3.0 at survey level. Some clones are missing from TCRdb's copy, which holds only in-frame ones; the method was immunoSEQ multiplex PCR. This repertoire shows 25,000 to 35,000 clones, 70% to 90% found once; its top ten account for around 3.8%. This specimen was unsorted PBMCs, taken 0.8 years before starting antiretroviral therapy. These TCRs come from a young man with HIV.

The rearrangement joins TRBV9 to TRBJ2-7; D gene unclear. The CDR3 covers 15 residues. Between the trimmed V and J ends, which lost 0 bases and 0 bases, there was a span of 10 bases. The germline V gene has CDR1 SGDLS and CDR2 YYNGEE. The CDR3 DNA is TGTGCCAGCAGCGTAGAACCGAGCGTCTCCTACGAGCAGTACTTC. Translating it yields CASSVEPSVSYEQYF. The whole variable domain, filled in from reference TRBV9 and TRBJ2-7, reads DSGVTQTPKHLITATGQRVTLRCSPRSGDLSVYWYQQSLDQGLQFLIQYYNGEERAKGNILERFSAQQFPDLHSELNLSSLELGDSALYFCASSVEPSVSYEQYFGPGTRLTVT.

This chain joins TRBV5-1 and TRBJ1-4; D not resolved. Germline assignment: CDR1 SGHRS and CDR2 YFSETQ. Trimming took 0 bases from V and 0 from J, leaving 6 bases between them. CDR3 size: 15 residues. CDR3 nucleotides: TGCGCCAGCAGCTTGGTGGCGGCAACTAATGAAAAACTGTTTTTT. Protein: CASSLVAATNEKLFF.